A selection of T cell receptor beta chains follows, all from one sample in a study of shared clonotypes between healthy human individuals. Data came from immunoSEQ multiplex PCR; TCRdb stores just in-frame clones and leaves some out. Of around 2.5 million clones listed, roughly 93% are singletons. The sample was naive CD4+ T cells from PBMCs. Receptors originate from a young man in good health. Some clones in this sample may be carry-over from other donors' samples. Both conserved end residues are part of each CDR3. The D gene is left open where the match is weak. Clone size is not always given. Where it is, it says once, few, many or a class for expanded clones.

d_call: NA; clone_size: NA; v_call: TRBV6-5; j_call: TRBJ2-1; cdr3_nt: TGTGCCAGCAGTTACGGCAGGGCCGAGCAGTTCTTC; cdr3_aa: CASSYGRAEQFF
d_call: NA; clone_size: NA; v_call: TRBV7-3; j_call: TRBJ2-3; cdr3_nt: TGTGCCAGCAGCCCCCGGAGGGCTGGTAGCACAGATACGCAGTATTTT; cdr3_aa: CASSPRRAGSTDTQYF
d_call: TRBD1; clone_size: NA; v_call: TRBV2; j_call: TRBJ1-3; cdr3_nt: TGTGCCAGCGGGAGGGGGCTCCAAATCTCTGGAAACACCATATATTTT; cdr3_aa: CASGRGLQISGNTIYF
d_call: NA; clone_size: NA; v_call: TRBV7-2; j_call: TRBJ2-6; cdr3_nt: TGTGCCAGCAGCTTAGCTTCCGGGTGGAGTTCTGGGGCCAACGTCCTGACTTTC; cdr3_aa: CASSLASGWSSGANVLTF
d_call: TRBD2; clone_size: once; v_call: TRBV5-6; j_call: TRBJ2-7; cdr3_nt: TGTGCCAGCAGCTTACCCCCGGGGAGCGGGAGCTACGAGCAGTACTTC; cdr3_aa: CASSLPPGSGSYEQYF
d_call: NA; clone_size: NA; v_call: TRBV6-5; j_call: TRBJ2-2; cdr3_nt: TGTGCCAGCAGCCCACAGGGCGCCGGGGAGCTGTTTTTT; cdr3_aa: CASSPQGAGELFF
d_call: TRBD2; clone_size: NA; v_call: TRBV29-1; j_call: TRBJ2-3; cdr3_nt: TGCAGCGCGAATACAGGGAGGACTAGCGGGAGTGATACGCAGTATTTT; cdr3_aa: CSANTGRTSGSDTQYF
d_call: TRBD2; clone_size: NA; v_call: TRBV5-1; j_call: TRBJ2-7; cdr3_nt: TGCGCCAGCAGCCGTTGGGCGGGAGGCTACGAGCAGTACTTC; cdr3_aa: CASSRWAGGYEQYF
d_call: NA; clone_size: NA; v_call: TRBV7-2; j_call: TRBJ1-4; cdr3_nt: TGTGCCAGCAGAGAGGGGAGATATAATGAAAAACTGTTTTTT; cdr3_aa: CASREGRYNEKLFF
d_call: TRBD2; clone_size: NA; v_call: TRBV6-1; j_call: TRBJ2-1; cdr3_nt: TGTGCCTGTAAGCGGGAGGGATCGTACAATGAGCAGTTCTTC; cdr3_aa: CACKREGSYNEQFF
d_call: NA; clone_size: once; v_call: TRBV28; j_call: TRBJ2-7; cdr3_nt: TGTGCCAGCAGTTCCCCGAGTGAAACCTACGAGCAGTACTTC; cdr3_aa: CASSSPSETYEQYF
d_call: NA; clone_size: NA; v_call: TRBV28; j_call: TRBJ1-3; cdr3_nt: TGTGCCAGCAGTGGGACCAGGGGCTACTCTGGAAACACCATATATTTT; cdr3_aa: CASSGTRGYSGNTIYF
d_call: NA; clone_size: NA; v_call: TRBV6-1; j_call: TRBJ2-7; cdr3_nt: TGTGCCAGCAGTGCGACAAGTACCTACGAGCAGTACTTC; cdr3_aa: CASSATSTYEQYF
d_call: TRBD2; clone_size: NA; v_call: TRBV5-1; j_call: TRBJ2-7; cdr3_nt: TGCGCCAGCAGCGGTTTAGCGGGATCGGGTGAGCAGTACTTC; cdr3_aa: CASSGLAGSGEQYF
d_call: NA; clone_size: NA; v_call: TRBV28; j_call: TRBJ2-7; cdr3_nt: TGTGCCACGGCTCAGCAGGTACCCTACGAGCAGTACTTC; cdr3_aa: CATAQQVPYEQYF
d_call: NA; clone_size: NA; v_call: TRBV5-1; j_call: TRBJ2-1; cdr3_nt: TGCGCCAGCAGCCTCTTGGTTGGCAGCAACAATGAGCAGTTCTTC; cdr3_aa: CASSLLVGSNNEQFF
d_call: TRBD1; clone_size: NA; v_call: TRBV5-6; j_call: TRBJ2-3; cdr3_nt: TGTGCCAGCAGCGCCTTCGGGACAGGGTGGACAGATACGCAGTATTTT; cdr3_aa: CASSAFGTGWTDTQYF
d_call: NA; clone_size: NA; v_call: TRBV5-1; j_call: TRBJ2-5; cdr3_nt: TGCGCCAGCAGCTTGGAAGGGGCTGGAGAGACCCAGTACTTC; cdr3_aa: CASSLEGAGETQYF